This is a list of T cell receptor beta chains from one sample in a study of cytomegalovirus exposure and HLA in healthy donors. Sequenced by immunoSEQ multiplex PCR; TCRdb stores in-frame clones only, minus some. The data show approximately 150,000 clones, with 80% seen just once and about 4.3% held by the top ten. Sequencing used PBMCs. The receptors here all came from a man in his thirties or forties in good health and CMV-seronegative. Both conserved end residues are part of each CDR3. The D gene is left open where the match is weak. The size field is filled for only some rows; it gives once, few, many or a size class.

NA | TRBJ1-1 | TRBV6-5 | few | CASSYSVRTEAFF | TGTGCCAGCAGTTACTCGGTGCGAACTGAAGCTTTCTTT
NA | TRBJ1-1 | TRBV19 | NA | CASSMSGGGPEAFF | TGTGCCAGTAGTATGTCAGGTGGGGGCCCTGAAGCTTTCTTT
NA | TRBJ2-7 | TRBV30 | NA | CAWSSSSYEQYF | TGTGCCTGGAGTTCCAGCTCCTACGAGCAGTACTTC
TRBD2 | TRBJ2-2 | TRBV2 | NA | CASSTPGLAGRKTTGELFF | TGTGCCAGCAGTACACCGGGACTAGCGGGAAGAAAGACCACCGGGGAGCTGTTTTTT
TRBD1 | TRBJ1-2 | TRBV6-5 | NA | CASTRQGGGYTF | TGTGCCAGCACGAGACAGGGAGGCGGCTACACCTTC
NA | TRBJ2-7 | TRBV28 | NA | CASSWAGNPYEQYF | TGTGCCAGCAGTTGGGCAGGGAATCCCTACGAGCAGTACTTC
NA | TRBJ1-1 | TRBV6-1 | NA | CASSRKSANTEAFF | TGTGCCAGCAGTCGCAAAAGCGCGAACACTGAAGCTTTCTTT
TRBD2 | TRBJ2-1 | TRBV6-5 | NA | CASSTPAGIGNEQFF | TGTGCCAGCAGTACACCAGCGGGAATAGGCAATGAGCAGTTCTTC
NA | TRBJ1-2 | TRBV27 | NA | CASSLRGGDYGYTF | TGTGCCAGCAGTTTAAGGGGAGGAGACTATGGCTACACCTTC
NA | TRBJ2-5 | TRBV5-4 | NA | CASSLGPGDQETQYF | TGTGCCAGCAGCTTGGGTCCAGGGGACCAAGAGACCCAGTACTTC
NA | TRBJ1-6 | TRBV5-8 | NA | CASSDRQVLAGNSPLHF | TGTGCCAGCAGCGATCGACAGGTGCTAGCGGGAAATTCACCCCTCCACTTT
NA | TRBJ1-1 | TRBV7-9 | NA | CASSLGVGVDTEAFF | TGTGCCAGCAGCTTAGGGGTAGGGGTAGACACTGAAGCTTTCTTT
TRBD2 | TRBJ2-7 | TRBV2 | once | CASSTSGIYEQYF | TGTGCCAGCAGCACTAGCGGGATTTACGAGCAGTACTTC
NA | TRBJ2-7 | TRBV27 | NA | CASSFSGSYEQYF | TGTGCCAGCAGTTTTTCAGGGTCCTACGAGCAGTACTTC
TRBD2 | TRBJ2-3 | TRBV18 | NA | CASSQAGRTDTQYF | TGTGCCAGCTCGCAAGCGGGGAGAACAGATACGCAGTATTTT
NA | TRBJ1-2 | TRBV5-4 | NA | CASSRGQPNYGYTF | TGTGCCAGCAGCCGCGGACAGCCTAACTATGGCTACACCTTC
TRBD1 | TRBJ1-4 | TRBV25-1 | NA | CASTTSQGDNEKLFF | TGTGCCAGCACCACCTCGCAGGGGGACAATGAAAAACTGTTTTTT
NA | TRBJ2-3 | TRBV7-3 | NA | CASSLNPPGLNTQYF | TGTGCCAGCAGCTTAAATCCCCCGGGACTCAATACGCAGTATTTT